One and the same sample provided the 4 T cell receptor beta chains below, sequenced in a study of blood T cell repertoires in COVID-19. Clones were sequenced by immunoSEQ multiplex PCR, and TCRdb holds only the in-frame ones, with some missing. The data hold about 110,000 clones, with 65% to 90% observed a single time. Sequencing was performed on peripheral blood. The receptors here all came from a woman aged 60-75 years with acute or convalescent COVID-19.

This chain joins TRBV6-5 and TRBJ2-5; maybe TRBD1 (6 bases). Germline values: CDR1 MNHEY, CDR2 SVGAGI. The V end was cut by 6 bases, the J end by 1 base, with 15 bases between. The CDR3 spans 15 residues. The CDR3 region is CASSPGTNFQETQYF. CDR3 sequence (DNA): TGTGCCAGCAGCCCCGGGACAAACTTCCAAGAGACCCAGTACTTC.

Of note for this clone: Other DNA sequences in this specimen translate into the identical CDR3. The chain has TRBV7-9 and TRBJ1-2; a possible D gene is TRBD1 (5 bases). CDR1 and CDR2 from the germline V gene are SEHNR and FQNEAQ (reference sequence). V was shortened by 3 bases and J by 8 bases, with 10 bases between the two germline ends. The CDR3 extends over 12 amino acids. The CDR3 here is CASSFGGDGYTF. The CDR3 nucleotides read TGTGCCAGCAGCTTCGGGGGGGACGGCTACACCTTC.

CDR3 DNA sequence: TGTGCCAGCAGTCCATCGTATTCGGGCAATCAGCCCCAGCATTTT. This codes for CASSPSYSGNQPQHF. This chain links TRBV27 with TRBJ1-5; D not resolved. This CDR3 contains 15 residues. Germline V gives CDR1 MNHEY, CDR2 SMNVEV (reference sequence). Trimming shortened V by 5 bases and J by 2 bases, and 13 bases separated the two germline ends.

Worth noting for this clone: Mismatch with germline at one junction end may stem from a read error. The chain combines TRBV5-4 with TRBJ2-1; a weak D match, TRBD1 (6 bases). Germline-derived CDR1 and CDR2 are SGHNT and YYREEE (reference sequence). The CDR3 is made up of 12 amino acids. DNA for the CDR3: TGCGAGTTTCGGCGGAGCAGGGGAGAGCAGTTCTTC. The encoded protein is CEFRRSRGEQFF.